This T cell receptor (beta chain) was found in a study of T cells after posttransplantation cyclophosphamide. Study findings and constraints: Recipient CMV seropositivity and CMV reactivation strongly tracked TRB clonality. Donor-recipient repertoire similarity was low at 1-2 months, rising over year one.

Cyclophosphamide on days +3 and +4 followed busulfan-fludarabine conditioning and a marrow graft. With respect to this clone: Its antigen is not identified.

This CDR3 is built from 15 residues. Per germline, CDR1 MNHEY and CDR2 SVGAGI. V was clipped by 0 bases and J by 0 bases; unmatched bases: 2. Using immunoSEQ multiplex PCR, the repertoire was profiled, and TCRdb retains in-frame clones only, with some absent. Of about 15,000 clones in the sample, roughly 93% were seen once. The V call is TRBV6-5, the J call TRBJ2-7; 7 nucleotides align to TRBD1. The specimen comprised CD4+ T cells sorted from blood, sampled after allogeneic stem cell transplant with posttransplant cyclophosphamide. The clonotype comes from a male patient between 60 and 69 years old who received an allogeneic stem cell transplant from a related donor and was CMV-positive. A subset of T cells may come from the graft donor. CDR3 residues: CASSYSGGDSYEQYF. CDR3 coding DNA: TGTGCCAGCAGTTACTCAGGGGGCGACTCCTACGAGCAGTACTTC.